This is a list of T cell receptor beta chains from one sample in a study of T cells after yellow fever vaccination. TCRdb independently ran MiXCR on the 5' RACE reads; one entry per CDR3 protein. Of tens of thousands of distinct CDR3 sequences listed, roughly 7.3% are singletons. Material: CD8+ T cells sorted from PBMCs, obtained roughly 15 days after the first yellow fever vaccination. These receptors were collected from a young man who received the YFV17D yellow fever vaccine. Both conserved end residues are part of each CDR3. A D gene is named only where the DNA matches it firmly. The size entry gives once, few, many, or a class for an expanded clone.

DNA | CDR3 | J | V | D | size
TGCGCCAGCAGCTCTGAAGGCTATGGCTACACCTTC | CASSSEGYGYTF | TRBJ1-2 | TRBV5-1 | - | many
TGCGCCAGCAGCCAAGAGGGGGGGCCCAATCAGCCCCAGCATTTT | CASSQEGGPNQPQHF | TRBJ1-5 | TRBV4-3 | - | many
TGTGCCAGCAGTGCAGAGTTCTCTGGGGCCAACGTCCTGACTTTC | CASSAEFSGANVLTF | TRBJ2-6 | TRBV2 | - | few
TGTGCCAGTAGTCCCCCCTCGCAGGGATGGTTCGGCGAGCAGTTCTTC | CASSPPSQGWFGEQFF | TRBJ2-1 | TRBV19 | - | many
TGCGCCAGCAGCCAAGATCGGTTGGCCCGGGAGCAGTACTTC | CASSQDRLAREQYF | TRBJ2-7 | TRBV4-3 | - | many
TGTGCCAGCAATAGACAGGGCTCCTATAATTCACCCCTCCACTTT | CASNRQGSYNSPLHF | TRBJ1-6 | TRBV12-3/TRBV12-4 | TRBD1 | many
TGTGCCAGCAGTGAGACAGGGGGTGAGCAGTTCTTC | CASSETGGEQFF | TRBJ2-1 | TRBV12-3/TRBV12-4 | TRBD1 | many
TGTGCCAGCAGCCAGGGGCGGGACAACTACAATGAGCAGTTCTTC | CASSQGRDNYNEQFF | TRBJ2-1 | TRBV5-8 | - | many
TGCGCCAGCAGCTCCCCACTGAACACTGAAGCTTTCTTT | CASSSPLNTEAFF | TRBJ1-1 | TRBV5-1 | - | many
TGTGCCAGCAGTTACTCCGACAGGGGTGGCTACACCTTC | CASSYSDRGGYTF | TRBJ1-2 | TRBV6-5 | TRBD1 | many
TGTGCCAGTGCCGGGCTAGCGGGGACTAACAATGAGCAGTTCTTC | CASAGLAGTNNEQFF | TRBJ2-1 | TRBV19 | TRBD2 | few
TGTGCCAGCAGTGACCAGGGGGATCTCACTGAAGCTTTCTTT | CASSDQGDLTEAFF | TRBJ1-1 | TRBV12-3/TRBV12-4 | TRBD1 | few
TGTGCCAGCAGTTTTGCCAGGACAGATACGCAGTATTTT | CASSFARTDTQYF | TRBJ2-3 | TRBV12-3/TRBV12-4 | - | few
TGTGCCAGCAGCCAAAGCATGGGTAGCGCCTATAATTCACCCCTCCACTTT | CASSQSMGSAYNSPLHF | TRBJ1-6 | TRBV16 | - | many
TGTGCCAGCAGCTTATACAGGGACGGCGAAAAACTGTTTTTT | CASSLYRDGEKLFF | TRBJ1-4 | TRBV7-8 | - | few
TGCGCCAGCAGCTTCAAGGTTTCCCGCGAGCAGTACTTC | CASSFKVSREQYF | TRBJ2-7 | TRBV5-1 | - | few
TGCAGCCAACAGGGAGGCACTGAAGCTTTCTTT | CSQQGGTEAFF | TRBJ1-1 | TRBV20-1 | - | many
TGTGCCAGCAGTCCACGGACTAGCGGGGGGGCGAGCAATGAGCAGTTCTTC | CASSPRTSGGASNEQFF | TRBJ2-1 | TRBV27 | TRBD2 | many
TGCGCCAGCAGCCAAGATCCGGGACCCGCAGGCTACACCTTC | CASSQDPGPAGYTF | TRBJ1-2 | TRBV4-1 | - | many